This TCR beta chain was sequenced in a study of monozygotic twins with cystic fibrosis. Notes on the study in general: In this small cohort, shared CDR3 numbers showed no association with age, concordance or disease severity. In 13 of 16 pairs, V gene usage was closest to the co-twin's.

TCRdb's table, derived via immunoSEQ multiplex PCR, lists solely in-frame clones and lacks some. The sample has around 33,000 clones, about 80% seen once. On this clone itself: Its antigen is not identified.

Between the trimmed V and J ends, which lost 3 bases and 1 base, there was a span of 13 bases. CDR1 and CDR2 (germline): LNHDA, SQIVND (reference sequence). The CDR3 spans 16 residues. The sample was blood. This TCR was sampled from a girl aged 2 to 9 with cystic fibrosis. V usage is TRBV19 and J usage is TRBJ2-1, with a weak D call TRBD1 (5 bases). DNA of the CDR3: TGTGCCAGTAGTATGCCCCGGAAGGGGTCCTACAATGAGCAGTTCTTC. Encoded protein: CASSMPRKGSYNEQFF.